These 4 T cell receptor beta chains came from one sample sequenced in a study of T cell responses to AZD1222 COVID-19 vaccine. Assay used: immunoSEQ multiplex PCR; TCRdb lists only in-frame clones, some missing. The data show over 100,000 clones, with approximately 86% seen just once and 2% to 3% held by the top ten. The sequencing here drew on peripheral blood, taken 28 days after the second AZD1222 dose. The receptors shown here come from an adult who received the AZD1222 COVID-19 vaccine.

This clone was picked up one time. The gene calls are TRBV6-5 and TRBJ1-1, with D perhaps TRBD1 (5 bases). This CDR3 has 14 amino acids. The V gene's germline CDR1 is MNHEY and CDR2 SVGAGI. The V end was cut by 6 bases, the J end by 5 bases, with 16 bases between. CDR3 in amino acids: CASSLREGRTEAFF. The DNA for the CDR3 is TGTGCCAGCAGCCTAAGGGAGGGGAGGACTGAAGCTTTCTTT.

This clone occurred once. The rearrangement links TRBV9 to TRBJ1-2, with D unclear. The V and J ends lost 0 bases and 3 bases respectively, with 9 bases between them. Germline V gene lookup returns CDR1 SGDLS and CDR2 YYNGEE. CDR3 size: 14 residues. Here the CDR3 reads CASSVGPVDYGYTF. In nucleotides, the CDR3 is TGTGCCAGCAGCGTAGGACCTGTGGACTATGGCTACACCTTC.

CDR3 sequence (DNA): TGTGCCAGCAGCAAAGCGCCTTTCCTCCGACCAAGAAGAAGGCAGTACTTC. This encodes CASSKAPFLRPRRRQYF. The chain joins TRBV21-1 to TRBJ2-7. TRBV21-1 is a known pseudogene. The CDR3 sequence is 17 residues long.

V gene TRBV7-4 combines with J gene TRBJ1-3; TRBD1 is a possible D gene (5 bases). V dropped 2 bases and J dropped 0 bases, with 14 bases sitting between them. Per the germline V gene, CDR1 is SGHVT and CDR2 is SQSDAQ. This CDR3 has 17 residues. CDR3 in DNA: TGTGCCAGCAGCTTATTTGTAGTGGGGACCTCTGGAAACACCATATATTTT. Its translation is CASSLFVVGTSGNTIYF.